This T cell receptor beta chain was retrieved from a study of control samples from healthy donors and cancer patients. Generated by immunoSEQ multiplex PCR, the TCRdb table keeps only in-frame clones and is missing some. Of some 200,000 clones listed, 85% to 95% are singletons. CDR3 size: 11 residues. The ends were cut back, 0 bases at V and 6 bases at J, with 3 bases in the middle. Germline V gene sequence: CDR1 MNHEY, CDR2 SVGEGT. The sample consisted of blood. The chain has TRBV6-2 or TRBV6-3 and TRBJ2-7; D is unclear. The sequence derives from a man aged 18 to 35 in good health. The CDR3 sequence is CASSYSGEQYF. The CDR3 region has the DNA TGTGCCAGCAGTTACTCGGGCGAGCAGTACTTC.